Shown below are 30 T cell receptor beta chains from a single sample sequenced in a study of T cell responses to AZD1222 COVID-19 vaccine. TCRdb keeps only in-frame clones here, not all; method: immunoSEQ multiplex PCR. Here the sample spans around 100,000 clones, roughly 80% being singletons. The sample consisted of peripheral blood, taken on day 0 of AZD1222 vaccination. Source of these receptors: an adult in good health.

This clone was seen a handful of times. The chain combines TRBV2 with TRBJ1-5; weak D call: TRBD1 (5 bases). Deletions cut 1 base from V and 3 bases from J, with 10 bases between. In germline, CDR1 is SNHLY, CDR2 FYNNEI. CDR3 length equals 15 residues. The CDR3: CASSEGRQPNQPQHF. CDR3 bases: TGTGCCAGCAGTGAAGGAAGACAGCCCAATCAGCCCCAGCATTTT.

The chain joins TRBV6-1 to TRBJ2-5; 15 bases align to TRBD2. Per germline, CDR1 MNHNS and CDR2 SASEGT. The CDR3 is made up of 21 amino acids. V shed 1 base and J 5 bases; nucleotides not matched to a gene: 17. The CDR3 DNA reads TGTGCCAGCAGTGAAGTGGTATCTTTAGGACTAGCGGGGGGGTCTCGCGAGACCCAGTACTTC. Amino acid sequence: CASSEVVSLGLAGGSRETQYF.

As regards this clone: The germline gene is not matched at one end of the junction; a read error may be the cause. This chain connects TRBV30 to TRBJ2-4; D remains unclear. The CDR3 totals 11 residues. CDR1 is GTSNPN, CDR2 SVGIG, per germline (reference sequence). The CDR3 is CAWSLGSGKHF. The CDR3 nucleotides read TGTGCCTGGAGTCTAGGAAGTGGCAAGCACTTC.

The chain links TRBV6-4 to TRBJ1-1; D gene uncertain. Trimming removed 4 bases from V and 5 bases from J, with 11 bases in between. This CDR3 has 13 amino acids. Germline CDR1 and CDR2: MRHNA and SNTAGT. This CDR3 is CASSVRGGTEAFF. The CDR3 DNA is TGTGCCAGCAGTGTACGGGGAGGGACTGAAGCTTTCTTT.

The V gene is TRBV28, the J gene TRBJ2-7; 9 bases are a match to TRBD2. Germline V gene data show CDR1 as MDHEN and CDR2 as SYDVKM. The length of the CDR3 is 15 residues. V shed 8 bases and J 3 bases; nucleotides not matched to a gene: 11. The chain's CDR3 is CASRGETSGDYEQYF. The CDR3 bases are TGTGCCAGCCGTGGGGAGACTAGCGGTGACTACGAGCAGTACTTC.

The chain recombines TRBV5-4 with TRBJ2-3; D gene unclear. This CDR3 comprises 14 residues. Trimming pared 0 bases from V and 8 bases from J, leaving 13 bases between. Looked up from germline, CDR1 is SGHNT and CDR2 is YYREEE (reference sequence). CDR3: CASSLGLDPPTQYF. CDR3 sequence (DNA): TGTGCCAGCAGCTTGGGGCTAGATCCGCCTACGCAGTATTTT.

The chain recombines TRBV18 with TRBJ2-6; 9 bases line up with TRBD1. J was trimmed by 4 bases and V by 2 bases; bases with no gene match: 12. Germline V gene sequence: CDR1 KGHSH, CDR2 LQKENI. This CDR3 is 19 amino acids long. CDR3 amino acids: CASSPMTGGTTYGANVLTF. In DNA, the CDR3 is TGTGCCAGCTCACCAATGACAGGGGGGACTACGTACGGGGCCAACGTCCTGACTTTC. The entire variable domain, with the rest obtained from reference TRBV18 and TRBJ2-6, is as follows: NAGVMQNPRHLVRRRGQEARLRCSPMKGHSHVYWYRQLPEEGLKFMVYLQKENIIDESGMPKERFSAEFPKEGPSILRIQQVVRGDSAAYFCASSPMTGGTTYGANVLTFGAGSRLTVL.

The chain links TRBV6-5 to TRBJ1-4, with D unclear. The CDR3 has 14 residues. V was trimmed by 4 bases and J by 4 bases, leaving 10 bases between them. CDR1 is MNHEY, CDR2 SVGAGI, per germline. CDR3 bases: TGTGCCAGCAGTTTGAGGGAGTATAATGAAAAACTGTTTTTT. Its protein product is CASSLREYNEKLFF.

This chain connects TRBV11-2 to TRBJ1-1; 12 bases fit TRBD1. The CDR3 is 16 residues long. CDR1 SGHAT and CDR2 FQNNGV come from the germline V gene. Trimming removed 5 bases from V and 4 bases from J; junction bases left unmatched: 8. CDR3 amino acids: CASSPGDRGRGTEAFF. The CDR3 DNA follows: TGTGCCAGCAGCCCGGGGGACAGGGGGCGAGGCACTGAAGCTTTCTTT.

J is TRBJ2-3 and V is TRBV9; 7 bases match TRBD1. This CDR3 has 16 amino acids. The junction had 7 bases not matched to a gene; V was cut back by 0 bases and J by 3 bases. Germline V gives CDR1 SGDLS, CDR2 YYNGEE. The CDR3 region is CASSVGTGDGTDTQYF. The CDR3 DNA reads TGTGCCAGCAGCGTAGGTACAGGGGATGGAACAGATACGCAGTATTTT.

The gene calls are TRBV9 and TRBJ1-1; the match to TRBD1 covers 7 bases. Trimming at V came to 4 bases and at J to 3 bases, leaving 9 bases not matched to a gene. This CDR3 has 15 amino acids. Per the germline V gene, CDR1 is SGDLS and CDR2 is YYNGEE. The CDR3 reads CASSPRAGGYTEAFF. The CDR3 DNA is TGTGCCAGCAGCCCCCGGGCAGGGGGTTACACTGAAGCTTTCTTT.

The rearrangement links TRBV5-6 to TRBJ2-7; D remains ambiguous. Germline V CDR1 and CDR2: SGHDT, YYEEEE. V was cut by 0 bases and J by 0 bases, with 7 bases left in between. The CDR3 covers 14 residues. The CDR3 region is CASSLAGYSYEQYF. As DNA, the CDR3 is TGTGCCAGCAGCTTGGCCGGCTACTCCTACGAGCAGTACTTC.

The V call is TRBV27, the J call TRBJ2-1; 8 bases agree with TRBD1. There are 14 residues in the CDR3. The germline CDR1 and CDR2 sequences are MNHEY and SMNVEV (reference sequence). The ends lost 6 bases at V and 7 bases at J; junction bases unmatched: 8. In DNA form, the CDR3 reads TGTGCCAGCAGGCGTCAAAGGACAGGGAATGAGCAGTTCTTC. Protein sequence: CASRRQRTGNEQFF.

The chain uses TRBV27 and TRBJ2-1; 12 bases line up with TRBD2. Germline CDR1 and CDR2: MNHEY and SMNVEV (reference sequence). After removal of 7 bases from V and 6 bases from J, the junction contained 22 bases not matched to a gene. The CDR3 extends over 20 amino acids. The CDR3 region has the DNA TGTGCCAGCACCTACAGGACTAGCGGGACCCGAAAATTTTTAGGCAATGAGCAGTTCTTC. Residues: CASTYRTSGTRKFLGNEQFF.

V usage is TRBV5-1 and J usage is TRBJ2-1; 7 positions match TRBD1. This CDR3 is 14 amino acids long. CDR1 is SGHRS, CDR2 YFSETQ, per germline. V shed 4 bases, J shed 5 bases, and the junction held 6 bases outside the gene matches. CDR3 bases: TGCGCCAGCAGCGTGGGACAGCCCCACAATGAGCAGTTCTTC. Its protein product is CASSVGQPHNEQFF.

This rearrangement joins TRBV7-2 to TRBJ2-5; 10 bases agree with TRBD1. The CDR3 has 13 amino acids. Germline CDR1 and CDR2: SGHTA and FQGNSA. Unmatched junction bases numbered 0, after V lost 4 bases and J lost 4 bases. CDR3 coding DNA: TGTGCCAGCAGCTGGGACAGGGGAGAGACCCAGTACTTC. Translated, it gives CASSWDRGETQYF.

The J gene is TRBJ2-5, the V gene TRBV21-1; the table calls TRBD2, which could not be checked here. TRBV21-1 is flagged as a pseudogene. The length of the CDR3 is 13 residues. The CDR3 region is CASSNYVQETQYF. The CDR3 nucleotides are TGTGCCAGCAGCAACTACGTCCAAGAGACCCAGTACTTC.

The J gene is TRBJ1-2, the V gene TRBV28, with D uncertain. Trimming left V 7 bases short and J 5 bases short, with 11 bases between. CDR3 length: 12 amino acids. Germline V CDR1 and CDR2: MDHEN, SYDVKM. For the CDR3, the DNA is TGTGCCAGCACTCTAATGGGGTATGGCTACACCTTC. Translated: CASTLMGYGYTF.

The chain is built from TRBV7-8 and TRBJ2-4, with TRBD2 matching 9 bases. Germline V gives CDR1 SGHVS, CDR2 FQNEAQ. This CDR3 is 16 amino acids long. The J segment lost 7 bases and the V segment lost 2 bases, leaving 9 bases of the junction unmatched. The CDR3 nucleotides are TGTGCCAGCAGCTTACACGGTAGCGGGAGATGGAACATTCAGTACTTC. Translation: CASSLHGSGRWNIQYF.

The V gene is TRBV7-2, the J gene TRBJ1-2, with a weak D call TRBD1 (5 bases). The V gene lost 5 bases and the J gene lost 4 bases, with 17 bases spanning the gap. Germline V gene sequence: CDR1 SGHTA, CDR2 FQGNSA. The CDR3 runs 15 residues. The CDR3: CASSLRDSRGYGYTF. In nucleotides, the CDR3 is TGTGCCAGCAGCCTGCGGGACTCGAGGGGCTATGGCTACACCTTC. Filled out from reference TRBV7-2 and TRBJ1-2, the complete variable domain reads GAGVSQSPSNKVTEKGKDVELRCDPISGHTALYWYRQSLGQGLEFLIYFQGNSAPDKSGLPSDRFSAERTGGSVSTLTIQRTQQEDSAVYLCASSLRDSRGYGYTFGSGTRLTVV.

V gene TRBV7-3 combines with J gene TRBJ2-2; D is ambiguous. CDR1 and CDR2 (germline): SGHTA, FQGTGA. Trimming left V 3 bases short and J 4 bases short, with 9 bases between. This CDR3 comprises 14 residues. The DNA of the CDR3 is TGTGCCAGCAGCTTTGACCAGGTCACCGGGGAGCTGTTTTTT. It encodes CASSFDQVTGELFF.

This clone appeared a single time. The chain is built from TRBV28 and TRBJ2-7; D is undetermined. Germline CDR1 MDHEN, CDR2 SYDVKM. V was clipped by 8 bases and J by 1 base, with 18 bases between them. CDR3 length: 15 residues. The CDR3 loop reads CASGVFGSGSYEQYF. CDR3 sequence (DNA): TGTGCCAGCGGGGTTTTTGGGTCTGGGTCCTACGAGCAGTACTTC.

The gene calls are TRBV3-1 (or the pseudogene TRBV3-2) and TRBJ1-3; D remains unclear. The CDR3 is 16 amino acids. V lost 0 bases and J 2 bases, leaving 11 bases between the germline ends. Germline CDR1 LGHDT, CDR2 YNNKEL (reference sequence). This CDR3 reads CASSQDLVIAGNTIYF. The CDR3 DNA sequence: TGTGCCAGCAGCCAAGATCTTGTGATTGCTGGAAACACCATATATTTT.

The chain links TRBV28 to TRBJ1-1; TRBD1 agrees at 8 bases. J was trimmed by 10 bases and V by 3 bases; bases with no gene match: 10. CDR3 length equals 14 residues. Germline loops: CDR1 MDHEN, CDR2 SYDVKM. CDR3 amino acids: CASSLPDRGSRAFF. DNA for the CDR3: TGTGCCAGCAGTTTGCCCGACAGGGGCAGTAGAGCTTTCTTT.

This clone showed up just a few times. The rearrangement links TRBV7-2 to TRBJ2-1; 9 bases line up with TRBD2. Germline lookup yields CDR1 SGHTA and CDR2 FQGNSA. The CDR3 has 14 residues. V was pared by 5 bases and J by 5 bases, with 4 bases of the junction left unmatched. This CDR3 reads CASSVGLANNEQFF. For the CDR3, the DNA is TGTGCCAGCAGCGTAGGACTAGCGAACAATGAGCAGTTCTTC.

The genes are TRBV25-1 and TRBJ2-1; 14 nucleotides line up with TRBD2. Trimming took 10 bases from V and 3 from J; bases not matched to a gene: 8. There are 16 residues in the CDR3. Germline V gives CDR1 MGHDK, CDR2 SYGVNS. This chain's CDR3 is CATRGLAGDDYNEQFF. The CDR3 region has the DNA TGTGCCACCAGGGGACTAGCGGGAGACGACTACAATGAGCAGTTCTTC.

In its sample, this clone was seen a few times. The V and J genes are TRBV5-6 and TRBJ1-2; TRBD1 is a possible D gene (5 bases). The V gene's germline CDR1 is SGHDT and CDR2 YYEEEE. Deletions cut 4 bases from V and 0 bases from J, with 10 bases between. This CDR3 comprises 14 residues. The DNA of the CDR3 is TGTGCCAGCAGCCAGGGACGGTCTAACTATGGCTACACCTTC. Translation: CASSQGRSNYGYTF.

The chain's CDR3 is CASRARQGGNNSPLHF. The CDR3, as DNA: TGTGCCAGCAGGGCCCGACAGGGAGGAAATAATTCACCCCTCCACTTT. The chain joins TRBV27 to TRBJ1-6; 7 bases match TRBD1. Germline-derived CDR1 and CDR2 are MNHEY and SMNVEV (reference sequence). This CDR3 is 16 amino acids long. V shed 6 bases and J 5 bases; nucleotides not matched to a gene: 10.

The chain couples TRBV11-2 to TRBJ2-2; tentatively, D is TRBD1 (5 bases). The CDR3 loop spans 13 amino acids. Deletions cut 0 bases from V and 10 bases from J, with 9 bases between. CDR1 is SGHAT, CDR2 FQNNGV, per germline. CDR3: CASSLDSREELFF. The DNA of the CDR3 is TGTGCCAGCAGCTTAGATTCCAGGGAGGAGCTGTTTTTT. Complete variable domain (other parts from reference TRBV11-2 and TRBJ2-2): EAGVAQSPRYKIIEKRQSVAFWCNPISGHATLYWYQQILGQGPKLLIQFQNNGVVDDSQLPKDRFSAERLKGVDSTLKIQPAKLEDSAVYLCASSLDSREELFFGEGSRLTVL.

This chain uses TRBV15 with TRBJ1-2, with D uncertain. The CDR3 spans 16 residues. Trimming left V 0 bases short and J 6 bases short, with 17 bases between. Germline V lookup: CDR1 LNHNV, CDR2 YYDKDF (reference sequence). The CDR3 loop is CATSRDRAGTDHGYTF. In nucleotides, the CDR3 is TGTGCCACCAGCAGAGATAGGGCGGGCACAGATCATGGCTACACCTTC.